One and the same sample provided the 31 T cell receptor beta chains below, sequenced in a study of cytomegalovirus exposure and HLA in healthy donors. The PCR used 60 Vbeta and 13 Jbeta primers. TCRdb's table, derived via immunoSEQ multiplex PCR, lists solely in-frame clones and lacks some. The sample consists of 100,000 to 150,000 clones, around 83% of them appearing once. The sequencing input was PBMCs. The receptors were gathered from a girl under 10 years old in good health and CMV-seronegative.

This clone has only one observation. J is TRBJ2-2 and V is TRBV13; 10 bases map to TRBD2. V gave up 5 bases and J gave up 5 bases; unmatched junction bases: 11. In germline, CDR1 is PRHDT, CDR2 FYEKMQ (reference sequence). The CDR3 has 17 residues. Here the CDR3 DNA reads TGTGCCAGCAGCCGCACCAGAAGCGGGGGGGTTACCGGGGAGCTGTTTTTT. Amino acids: CASSRTRSGGVTGELFF.

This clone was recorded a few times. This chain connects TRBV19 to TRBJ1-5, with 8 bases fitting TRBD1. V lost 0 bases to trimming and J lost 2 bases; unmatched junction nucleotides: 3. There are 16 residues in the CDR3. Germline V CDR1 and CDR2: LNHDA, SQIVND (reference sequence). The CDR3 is CASSIEDRAGNQPQHF. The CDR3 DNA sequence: TGTGCCAGTAGTATAGAGGACAGGGCGGGCAATCAGCCCCAGCATTTT.

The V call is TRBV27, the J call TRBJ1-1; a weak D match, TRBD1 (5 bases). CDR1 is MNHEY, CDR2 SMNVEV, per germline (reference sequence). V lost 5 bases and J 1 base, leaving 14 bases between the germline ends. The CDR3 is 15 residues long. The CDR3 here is CASSPRGGQNTEAFF. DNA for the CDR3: TGTGCCAGCAGTCCCCGGGGGGGTCAGAACACTGAAGCTTTCTTT.

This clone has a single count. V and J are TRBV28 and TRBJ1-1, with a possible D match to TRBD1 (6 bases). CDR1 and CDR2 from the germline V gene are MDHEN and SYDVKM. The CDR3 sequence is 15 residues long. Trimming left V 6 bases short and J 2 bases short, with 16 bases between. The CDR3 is CASRTGTPINTEAFF. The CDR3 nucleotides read TGTGCCAGCAGGACGGGGACACCGATAAACACTGAAGCTTTCTTT.

The CDR3 DNA follows: TGTGCCACTGCACGGACAGGACGCACAGATACGCAGTATTTT. This encodes CATARTGRTDTQYF. The chain has TRBV27 and TRBJ2-3, with TRBD1 matching over 7 bases. CDR3 size: 14 residues. The V segment lost 10 bases and the J segment 1 base; nucleotides outside the gene matches: 8. The germline gives CDR1 MNHEY, CDR2 SMNVEV (reference sequence).

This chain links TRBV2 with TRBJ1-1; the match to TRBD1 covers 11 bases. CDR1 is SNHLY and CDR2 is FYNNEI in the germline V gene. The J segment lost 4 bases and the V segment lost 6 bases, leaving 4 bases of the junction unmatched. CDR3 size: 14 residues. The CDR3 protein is CASRSGTGGTEAFF. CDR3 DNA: TGTGCCAGCAGGTCAGGGACAGGGGGCACTGAAGCTTTCTTT.

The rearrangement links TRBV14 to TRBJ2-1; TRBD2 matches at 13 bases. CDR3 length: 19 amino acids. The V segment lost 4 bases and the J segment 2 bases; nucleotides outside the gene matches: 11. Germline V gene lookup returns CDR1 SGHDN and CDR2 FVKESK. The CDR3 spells CASSRGLAGSPGPYNEQFF. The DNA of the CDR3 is TGTGCCAGCAGCCGGGGACTAGCGGGAAGCCCAGGCCCCTACAATGAGCAGTTCTTC.

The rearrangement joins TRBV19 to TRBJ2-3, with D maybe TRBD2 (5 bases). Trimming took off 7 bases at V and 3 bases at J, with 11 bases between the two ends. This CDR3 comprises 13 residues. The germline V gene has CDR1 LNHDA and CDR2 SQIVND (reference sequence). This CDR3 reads CASNNGKTDTQYF. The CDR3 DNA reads TGTGCCAGTAATAACGGGAAGACAGATACGCAGTATTTT.

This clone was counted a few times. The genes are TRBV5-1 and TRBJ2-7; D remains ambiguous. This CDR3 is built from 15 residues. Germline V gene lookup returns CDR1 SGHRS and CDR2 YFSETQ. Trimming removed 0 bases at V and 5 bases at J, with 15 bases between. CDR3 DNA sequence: TGCGCCAGCAGCTTGGGATCTAGTGGTAAACACGAGCAGTACTTC. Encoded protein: CASSLGSSGKHEQYF.

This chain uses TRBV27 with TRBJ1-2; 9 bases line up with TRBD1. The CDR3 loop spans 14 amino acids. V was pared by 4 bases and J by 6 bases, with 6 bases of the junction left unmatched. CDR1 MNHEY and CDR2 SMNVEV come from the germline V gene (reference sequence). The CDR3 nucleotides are TGTGCCAGCAGTTCCGGGACAGGGAGTGATGGCTACACCTTC. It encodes CASSSGTGSDGYTF.

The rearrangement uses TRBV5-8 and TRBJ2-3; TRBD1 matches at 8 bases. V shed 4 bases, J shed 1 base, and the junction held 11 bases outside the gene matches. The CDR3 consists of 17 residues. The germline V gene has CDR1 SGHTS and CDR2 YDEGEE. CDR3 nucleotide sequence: TGTGCCAGCAGCCCCGACGGGACAGGAACAGGCACAGATACGCAGTATTTT. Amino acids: CASSPDGTGTGTDTQYF.

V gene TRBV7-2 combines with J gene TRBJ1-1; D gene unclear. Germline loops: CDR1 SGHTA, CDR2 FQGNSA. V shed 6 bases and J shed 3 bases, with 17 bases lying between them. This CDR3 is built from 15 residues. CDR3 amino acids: CASSYSPTSYTEAFF. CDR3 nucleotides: TGTGCCAGCAGTTATAGTCCAACTTCCTACACTGAAGCTTTCTTT.

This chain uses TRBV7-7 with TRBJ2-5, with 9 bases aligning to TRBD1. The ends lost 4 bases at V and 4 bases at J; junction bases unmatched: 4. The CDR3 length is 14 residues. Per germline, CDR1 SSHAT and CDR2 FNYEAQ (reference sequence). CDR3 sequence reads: CASSSQQGAETQYF. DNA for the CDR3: TGTGCCAGCAGCTCCCAACAGGGGGCAGAGACCCAGTACTTC.

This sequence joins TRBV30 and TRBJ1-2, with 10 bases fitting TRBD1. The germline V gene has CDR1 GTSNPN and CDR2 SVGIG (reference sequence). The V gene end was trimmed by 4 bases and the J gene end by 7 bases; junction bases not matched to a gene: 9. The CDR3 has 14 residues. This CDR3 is CAWTPGQGRGGYTF. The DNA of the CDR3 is TGTGCCTGGACACCGGGACAGGGGAGGGGTGGCTACACCTTC.

CDR3 in amino acids: CASLYRANTEAFF. As DNA, the CDR3 is TGTGCCAGCCTTTACAGGGCGAACACTGAAGCTTTCTTT. This rearrangement joins TRBV18 to TRBJ1-1; TRBD1 is a possible D gene (6 bases). The CDR3 has 13 residues. V lost 8 bases and J lost 1, with 11 bases in between. Germline V lookup: CDR1 KGHSH, CDR2 LQKENI. Looking up the rest from reference TRBV18 and TRBJ1-1 gives the full variable domain: NAGVMQNPRHLVRRRGQEARLRCSPMKGHSHVYWYRQLPEEGLKFMVYLQKENIIDESGMPKERFSAEFPKEGPSILRIQQVVRGDSAAYFCASLYRANTEAFFGQGTRLTVV.

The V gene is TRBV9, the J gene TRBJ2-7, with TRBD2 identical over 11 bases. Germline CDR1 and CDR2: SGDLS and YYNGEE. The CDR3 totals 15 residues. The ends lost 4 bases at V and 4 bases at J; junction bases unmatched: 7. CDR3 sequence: CASSQLAGVGYEQYF. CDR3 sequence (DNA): TGTGCCAGCAGCCAACTAGCGGGAGTAGGGTACGAGCAGTACTTC. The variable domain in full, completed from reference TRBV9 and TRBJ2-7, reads DSGVTQTPKHLITATGQRVTLRCSPRSGDLSVYWYQQSLDQGLQFLIQYYNGEERAKGNILERFSAQQFPDLHSELNLSSLELGDSALYFCASSQLAGVGYEQYFGPGTRLTVT.

This chain's CDR3 is CATWWDIYGYTF. The DNA of the CDR3 is TGTGCCACCTGGTGGGACATCTATGGCTACACCTTC. The gene calls are TRBV19 and TRBJ1-2; tentative D call: TRBD1 (6 bases). Germline values: CDR1 LNHDA, CDR2 SQIVND (reference sequence). The ends were cut back, 10 bases at V and 4 bases at J, with 13 bases in the middle. There are 12 residues in the CDR3. Supplemented by reference TRBV19 and TRBJ1-2, the full variable domain reads DGGITQSPKYLFRKEGQNVTLSCEQNLNHDAMYWYRQDPGQGLRLIYYSQIVNDFQKGDIAEGYSVSREKKESFPLTVTSAQKNPTAFYLCATWWDIYGYTFGSGTRLTVV.

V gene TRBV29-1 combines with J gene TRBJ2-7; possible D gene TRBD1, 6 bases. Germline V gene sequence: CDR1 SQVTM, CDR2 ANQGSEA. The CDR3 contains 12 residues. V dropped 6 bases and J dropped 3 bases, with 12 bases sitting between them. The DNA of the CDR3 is TGCAGCGTCGCAACAGGGATCTACGAGCAGTACTTC. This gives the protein CSVATGIYEQYF.

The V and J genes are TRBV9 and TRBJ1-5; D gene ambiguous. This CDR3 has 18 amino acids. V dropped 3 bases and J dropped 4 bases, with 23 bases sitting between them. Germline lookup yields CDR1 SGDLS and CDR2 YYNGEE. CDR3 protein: CASSALLPLSHGNQPQHF. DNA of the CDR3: TGTGCCAGCAGCGCCCTTCTTCCTTTAAGCCATGGTAATCAGCCCCAGCATTTT.

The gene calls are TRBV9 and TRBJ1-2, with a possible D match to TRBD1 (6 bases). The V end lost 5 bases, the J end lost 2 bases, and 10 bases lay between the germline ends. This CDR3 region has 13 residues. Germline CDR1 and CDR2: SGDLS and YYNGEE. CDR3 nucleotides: TGTGCCAGCAGTACCGACAGGAACTATGGCTACACCTTC. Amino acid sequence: CASSTDRNYGYTF.

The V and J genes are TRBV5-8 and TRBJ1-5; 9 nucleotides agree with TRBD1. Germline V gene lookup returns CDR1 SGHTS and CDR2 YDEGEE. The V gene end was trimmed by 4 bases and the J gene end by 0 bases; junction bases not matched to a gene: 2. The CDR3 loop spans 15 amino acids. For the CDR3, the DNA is TGTGCCAGCAGCCCGGACAGGGGTAGCAATCAGCCCCAGCATTTT. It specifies CASSPDRGSNQPQHF.

DNA for the CDR3: TGTGCCAGCAGCTTGGAAGGGGGCGCGTGGGAGACCCAGTACTTC. Its protein is CASSLEGGAWETQYF. The chain combines TRBV5-4 with TRBJ2-5; 7 bases match TRBD1. CDR3 size: 15 residues. V dropped 0 bases and J dropped 5; count of bases not matched to a gene: 7. The germline V gene encodes CDR1 SGHNT and CDR2 YYREEE (reference sequence).

CDR3 nucleotides: TGTGCCAGCAGCCCGCGGACAGGGGGCTGGCCCTACACAGATACGCAGTATTTT. It yields the protein CASSPRTGGWPYTDTQYF. This sequence joins TRBV13 and TRBJ2-3; 11 nucleotides line up with TRBD1. Per germline, CDR1 PRHDT and CDR2 FYEKMQ (reference sequence). Losses at the gene ends were 5 bases for V and 2 bases for J; bases not matched to a gene: 12. The CDR3 runs 18 residues.

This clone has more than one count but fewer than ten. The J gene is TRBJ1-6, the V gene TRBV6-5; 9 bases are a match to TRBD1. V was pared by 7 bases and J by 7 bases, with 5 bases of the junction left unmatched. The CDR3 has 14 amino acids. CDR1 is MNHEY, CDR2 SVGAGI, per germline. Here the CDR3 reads CASNGQGWNSPLHF. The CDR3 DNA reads TGTGCCAGCAATGGACAGGGGTGGAATTCACCCCTCCACTTT.

The CDR3 sequence is CASSKDADSLTRNTEAFF. CDR3 bases: TGTGCCAGCAGCAAAGATGCGGACAGCCTAACCCGGAACACTGAAGCTTTCTTT. This rearrangement joins TRBV21-1 to TRBJ1-1; no DNA check was done on the table's D call, TRBD1. TRBV21-1 has pseudogene status. The CDR3 has 18 amino acids.

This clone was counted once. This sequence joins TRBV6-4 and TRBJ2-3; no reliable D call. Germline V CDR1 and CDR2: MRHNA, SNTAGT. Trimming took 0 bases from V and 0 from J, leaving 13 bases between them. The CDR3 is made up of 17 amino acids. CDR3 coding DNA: TGTGCCAGCAGTGACTCGATACTGACGGGTAGCACAGATACGCAGTATTTT. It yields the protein CASSDSILTGSTDTQYF.

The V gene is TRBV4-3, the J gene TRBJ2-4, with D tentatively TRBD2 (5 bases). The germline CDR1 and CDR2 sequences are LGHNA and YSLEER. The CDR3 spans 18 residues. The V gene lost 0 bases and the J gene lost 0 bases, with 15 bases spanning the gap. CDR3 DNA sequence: TGCGCCAGCAGCCAAGATGTCCCGGAGGCCCTAGCCAAAAACATTCAGTACTTC. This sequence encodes CASSQDVPEALAKNIQYF.

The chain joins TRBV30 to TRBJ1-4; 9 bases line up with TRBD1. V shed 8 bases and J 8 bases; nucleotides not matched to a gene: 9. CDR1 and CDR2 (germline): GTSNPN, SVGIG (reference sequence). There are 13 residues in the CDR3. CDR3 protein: CAGGGDRAEKLFF. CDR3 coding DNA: TGTGCCGGAGGGGGGGACAGGGCCGAAAAACTGTTTTTT.

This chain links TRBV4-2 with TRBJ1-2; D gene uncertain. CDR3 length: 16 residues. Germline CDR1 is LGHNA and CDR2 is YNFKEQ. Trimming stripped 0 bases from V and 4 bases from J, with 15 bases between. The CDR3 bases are TGTGCCAGCAGCCAAGACCCGGTACCTAGCCTCTATGGCTACACCTTC. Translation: CASSQDPVPSLYGYTF.

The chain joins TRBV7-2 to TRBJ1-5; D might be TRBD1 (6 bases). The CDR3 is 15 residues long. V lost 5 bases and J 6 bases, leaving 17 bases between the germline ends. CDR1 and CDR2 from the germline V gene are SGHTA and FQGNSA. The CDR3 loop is CASSDRAGAGQPQHF. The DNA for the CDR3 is TGTGCCAGCAGCGATAGAGCGGGGGCAGGTCAGCCCCAGCATTTT.

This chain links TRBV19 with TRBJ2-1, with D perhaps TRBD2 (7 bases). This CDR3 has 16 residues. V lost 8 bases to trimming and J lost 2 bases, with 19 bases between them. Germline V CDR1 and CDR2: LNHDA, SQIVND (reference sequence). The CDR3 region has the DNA TGTGCCAGTCGCAATAGGGAGGGGGTAACCTACAATGAGCAGTTCTTC. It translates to CASRNREGVTYNEQFF.